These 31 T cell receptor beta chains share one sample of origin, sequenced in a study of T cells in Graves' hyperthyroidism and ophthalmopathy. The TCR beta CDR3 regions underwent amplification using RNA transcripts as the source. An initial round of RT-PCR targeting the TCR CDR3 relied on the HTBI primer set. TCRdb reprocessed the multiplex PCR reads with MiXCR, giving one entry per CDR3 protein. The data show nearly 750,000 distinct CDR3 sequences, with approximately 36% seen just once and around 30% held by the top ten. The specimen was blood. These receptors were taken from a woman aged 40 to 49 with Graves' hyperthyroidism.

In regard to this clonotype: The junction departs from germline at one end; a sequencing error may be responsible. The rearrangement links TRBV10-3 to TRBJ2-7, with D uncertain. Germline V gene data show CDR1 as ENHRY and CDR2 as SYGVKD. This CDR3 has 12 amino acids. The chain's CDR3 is CAISETSYEQHF. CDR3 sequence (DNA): TGTGCCATCAGTGAGACCTCCTACGAGCAGCACTTC.

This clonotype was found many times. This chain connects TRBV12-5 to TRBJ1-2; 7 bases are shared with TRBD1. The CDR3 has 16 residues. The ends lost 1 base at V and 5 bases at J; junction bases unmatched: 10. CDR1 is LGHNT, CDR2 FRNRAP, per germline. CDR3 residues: CASGLGDNTGVYGYTF. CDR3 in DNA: TGTGCTAGTGGTTTGGGGGACAACACAGGGGTTTATGGCTACACCTTC.

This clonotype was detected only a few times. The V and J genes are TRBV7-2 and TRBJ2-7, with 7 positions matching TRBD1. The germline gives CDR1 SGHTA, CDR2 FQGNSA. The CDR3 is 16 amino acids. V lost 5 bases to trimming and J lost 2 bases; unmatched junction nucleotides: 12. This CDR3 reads CASSDSVQGDPYEQYF. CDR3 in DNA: TGTGCCAGCAGCGATTCCGTCCAGGGGGATCCCTACGAGCAGTACTTC.

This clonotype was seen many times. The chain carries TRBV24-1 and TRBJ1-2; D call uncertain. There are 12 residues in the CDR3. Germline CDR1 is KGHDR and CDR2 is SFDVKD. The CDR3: CASSGRNYGYTF. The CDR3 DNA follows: TGTGCTTCATCTGGGCGCAACTATGGCTACACCTTC.

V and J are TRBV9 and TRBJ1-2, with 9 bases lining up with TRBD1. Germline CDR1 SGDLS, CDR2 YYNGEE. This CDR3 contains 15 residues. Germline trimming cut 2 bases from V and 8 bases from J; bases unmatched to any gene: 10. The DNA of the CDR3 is TGTGCCAGCAGCGTCGGGACAGGGACAGCTGTCGGCTACACCTTC. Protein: CASSVGTGTAVGYTF. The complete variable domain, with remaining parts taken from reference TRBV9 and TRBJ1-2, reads DSGVTQTPKHLITATGQRVTLRCSPRSGDLSVYWYQQSLDQGLQFLIQYYNGEERAKGNILERFSAQQFPDLHSELNLSSLELGDSALYFCASSVGTGTAVGYTFGSGTRLTVV.

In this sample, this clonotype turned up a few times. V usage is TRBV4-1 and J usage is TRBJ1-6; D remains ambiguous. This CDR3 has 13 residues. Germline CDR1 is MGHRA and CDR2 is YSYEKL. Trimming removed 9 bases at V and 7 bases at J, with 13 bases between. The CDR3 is CASSGLRNSPLHF. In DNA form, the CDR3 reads TGCGCCAGTAGTGGGTTACGGAATTCACCCCTCCACTTT.

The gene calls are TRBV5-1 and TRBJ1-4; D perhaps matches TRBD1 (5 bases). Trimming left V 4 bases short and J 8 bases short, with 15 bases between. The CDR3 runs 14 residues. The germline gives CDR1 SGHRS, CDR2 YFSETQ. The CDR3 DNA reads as TGCGCCAGCAGCCCCGGACGGACACAAGAAAAACTGTTTTTT. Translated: CASSPGRTQEKLFF.

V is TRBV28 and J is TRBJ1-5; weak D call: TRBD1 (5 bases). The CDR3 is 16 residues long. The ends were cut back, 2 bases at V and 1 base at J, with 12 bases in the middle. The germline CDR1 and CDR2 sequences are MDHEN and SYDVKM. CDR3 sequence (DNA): TGTGCCAGCAGTTTACAGGGTCAGGGCAGCAATCAGCCCCAGCATTTT. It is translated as CASSLQGQGSNQPQHF.

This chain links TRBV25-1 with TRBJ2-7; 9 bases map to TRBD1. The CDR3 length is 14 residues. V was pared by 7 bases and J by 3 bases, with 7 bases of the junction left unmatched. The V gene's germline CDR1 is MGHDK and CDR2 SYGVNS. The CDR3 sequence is CASTPGTGLYEQYF. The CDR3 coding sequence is TGTGCCAGCACTCCAGGGACAGGGCTCTACGAGCAGTACTTC.

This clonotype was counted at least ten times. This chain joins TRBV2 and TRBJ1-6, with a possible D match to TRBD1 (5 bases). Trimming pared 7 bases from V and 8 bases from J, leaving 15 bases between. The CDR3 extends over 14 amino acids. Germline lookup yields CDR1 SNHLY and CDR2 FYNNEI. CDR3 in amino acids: CASIGGRGDSPLHF. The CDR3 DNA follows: TGTGCCAGCATTGGCGGGAGGGGCGATTCACCCCTCCACTTT.

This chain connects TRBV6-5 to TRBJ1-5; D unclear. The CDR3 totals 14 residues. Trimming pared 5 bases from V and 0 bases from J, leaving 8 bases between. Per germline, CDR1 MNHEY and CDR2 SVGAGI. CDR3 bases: TGTGCCAGCAGTGTGTACAATAGCAATCAGCCCCAGCATTTT. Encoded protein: CASSVYNSNQPQHF.

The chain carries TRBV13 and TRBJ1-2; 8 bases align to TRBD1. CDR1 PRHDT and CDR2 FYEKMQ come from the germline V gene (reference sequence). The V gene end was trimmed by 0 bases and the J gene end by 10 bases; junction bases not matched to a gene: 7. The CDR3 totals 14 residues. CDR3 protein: CASSLGRGQDIYTF. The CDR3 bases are TGTGCCAGCAGCTTAGGGAGGGGACAGGACATCTACACCTTC.

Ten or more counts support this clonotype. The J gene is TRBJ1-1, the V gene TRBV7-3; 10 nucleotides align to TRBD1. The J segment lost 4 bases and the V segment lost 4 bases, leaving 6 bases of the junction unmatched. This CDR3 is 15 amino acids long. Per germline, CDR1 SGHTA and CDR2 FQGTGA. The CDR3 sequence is CASSSGQGRSTEAFF. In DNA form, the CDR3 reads TGTGCCAGCAGCTCGGGACAGGGGAGATCCACTGAAGCTTTCTTT.

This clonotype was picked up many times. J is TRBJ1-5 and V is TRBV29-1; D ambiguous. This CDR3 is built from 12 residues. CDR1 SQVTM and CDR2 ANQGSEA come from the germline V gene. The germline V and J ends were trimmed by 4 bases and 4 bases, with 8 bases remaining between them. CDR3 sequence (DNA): TGCAGCGTTGGTAAGGGAAATCAGCCCCAGCATTTT. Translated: CSVGKGNQPQHF.

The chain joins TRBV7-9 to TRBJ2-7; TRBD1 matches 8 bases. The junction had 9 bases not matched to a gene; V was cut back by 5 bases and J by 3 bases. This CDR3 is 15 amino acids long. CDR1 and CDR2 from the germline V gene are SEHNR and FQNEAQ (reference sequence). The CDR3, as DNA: TGTGCCAGCAGCCGCGGACAGGGTGGAATCTACGAGCAGTACTTC. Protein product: CASSRGQGGIYEQYF.

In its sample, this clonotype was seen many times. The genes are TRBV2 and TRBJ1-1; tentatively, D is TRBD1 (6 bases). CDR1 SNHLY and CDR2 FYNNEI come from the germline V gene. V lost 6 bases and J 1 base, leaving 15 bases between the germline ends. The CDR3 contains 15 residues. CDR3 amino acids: CASRTRWGQNTEAFF. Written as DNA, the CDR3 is TGTGCCAGCAGGACCCGGTGGGGACAGAACACTGAAGCTTTCTTT.

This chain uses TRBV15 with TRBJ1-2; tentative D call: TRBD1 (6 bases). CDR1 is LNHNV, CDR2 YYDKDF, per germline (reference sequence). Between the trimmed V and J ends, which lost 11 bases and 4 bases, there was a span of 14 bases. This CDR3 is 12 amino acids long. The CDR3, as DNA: TGTGCCTGGAGCGGGACATTCTATGGCTACACCTTC. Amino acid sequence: CAWSGTFYGYTF. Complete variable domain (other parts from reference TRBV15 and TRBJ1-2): DAMVIQNPRYQVTQFGKPVTLSCSQTLNHNVMYWYQQKSSQAPKLLFHYYDKDFNNEADTPDNFQSRRPNTSFCFLDIRSPGLGDTAMYLCAWSGTFYGYTFGSGTRLTVV.

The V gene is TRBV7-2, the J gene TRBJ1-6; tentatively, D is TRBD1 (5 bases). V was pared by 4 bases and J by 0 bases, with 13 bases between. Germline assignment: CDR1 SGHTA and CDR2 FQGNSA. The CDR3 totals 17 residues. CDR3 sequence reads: CASSSTQGFSYNSPLHF. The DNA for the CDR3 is TGTGCCAGCAGCTCCACCCAGGGATTCTCCTATAATTCACCCCTCCACTTT.

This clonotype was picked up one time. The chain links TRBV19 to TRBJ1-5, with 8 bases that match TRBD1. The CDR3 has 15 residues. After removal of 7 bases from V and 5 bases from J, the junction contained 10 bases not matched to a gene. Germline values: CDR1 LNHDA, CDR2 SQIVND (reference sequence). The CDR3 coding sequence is TGTGCCAGTACCATGCCGGGGACAGGCGATCAGCCCCAGCATTTT. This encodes CASTMPGTGDQPQHF.

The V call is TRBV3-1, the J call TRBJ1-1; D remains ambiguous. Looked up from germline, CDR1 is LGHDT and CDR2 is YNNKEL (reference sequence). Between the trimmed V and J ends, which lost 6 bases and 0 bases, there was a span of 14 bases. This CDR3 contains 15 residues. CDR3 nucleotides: TGTGCCAGCAGTTTTGCTCCCCGTATGAACACTGAAGCTTTCTTT. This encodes CASSFAPRMNTEAFF.

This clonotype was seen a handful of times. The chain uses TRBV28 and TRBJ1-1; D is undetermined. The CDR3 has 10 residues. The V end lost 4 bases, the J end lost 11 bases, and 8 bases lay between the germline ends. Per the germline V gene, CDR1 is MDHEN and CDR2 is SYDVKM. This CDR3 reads CASSSQQAFF. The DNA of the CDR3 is TGTGCCAGCAGTTCTCAACAGGCTTTCTTT.

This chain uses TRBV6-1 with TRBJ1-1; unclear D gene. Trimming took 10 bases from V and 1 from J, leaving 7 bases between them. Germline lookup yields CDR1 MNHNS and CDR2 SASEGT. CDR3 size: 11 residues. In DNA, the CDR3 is TGTGCCACCTATAGGAACACTGAAGCTTTCTTT. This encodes CATYRNTEAFF.

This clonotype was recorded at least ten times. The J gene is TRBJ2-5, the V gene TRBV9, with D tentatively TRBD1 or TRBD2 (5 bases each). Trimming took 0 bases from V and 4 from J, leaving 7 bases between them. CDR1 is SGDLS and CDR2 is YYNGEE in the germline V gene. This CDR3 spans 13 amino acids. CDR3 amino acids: CASSVGGRETQYF. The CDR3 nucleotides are TGTGCCAGCAGCGTAGGGGGACGAGAGACCCAGTACTTC.

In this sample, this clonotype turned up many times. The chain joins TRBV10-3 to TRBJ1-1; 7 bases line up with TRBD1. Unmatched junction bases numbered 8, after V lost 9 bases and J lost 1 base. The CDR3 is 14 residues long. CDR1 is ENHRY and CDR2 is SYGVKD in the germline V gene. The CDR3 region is CAISGDSPNTEAFF. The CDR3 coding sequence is TGTGCCATTTCCGGGGACAGTCCGAACACTGAAGCTTTCTTT.

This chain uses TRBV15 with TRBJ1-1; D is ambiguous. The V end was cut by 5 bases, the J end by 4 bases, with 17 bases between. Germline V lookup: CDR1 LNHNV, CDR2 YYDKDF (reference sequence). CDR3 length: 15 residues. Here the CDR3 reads CATSRYSVGTTEAFF. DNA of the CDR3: TGTGCCACCAGCCGTTATAGCGTGGGAACCACTGAAGCTTTCTTT.

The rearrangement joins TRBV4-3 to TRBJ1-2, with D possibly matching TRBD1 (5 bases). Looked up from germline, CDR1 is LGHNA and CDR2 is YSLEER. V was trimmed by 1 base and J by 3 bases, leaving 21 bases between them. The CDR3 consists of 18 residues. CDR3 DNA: TGCGCCAGCAGCCAAGCCGGGACGAGGGAGACAACTTACTATGGCTACACCTTC. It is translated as CASSQAGTRETTYYGYTF.

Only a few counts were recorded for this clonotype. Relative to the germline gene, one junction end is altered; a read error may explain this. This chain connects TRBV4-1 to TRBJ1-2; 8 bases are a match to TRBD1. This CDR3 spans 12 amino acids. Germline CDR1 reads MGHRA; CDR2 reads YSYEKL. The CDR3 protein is CASSTRQGTVIF. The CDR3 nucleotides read TGCGCCAGCAGCACTCGACAGGGGACCGTAATCTTC.

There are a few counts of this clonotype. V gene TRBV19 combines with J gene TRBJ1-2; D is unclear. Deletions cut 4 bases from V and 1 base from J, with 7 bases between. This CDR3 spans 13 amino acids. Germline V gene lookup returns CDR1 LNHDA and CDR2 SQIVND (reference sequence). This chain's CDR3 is CASSKGVNYGYTF. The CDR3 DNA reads TGTGCCAGTAGTAAAGGAGTTAACTATGGCTACACCTTC.

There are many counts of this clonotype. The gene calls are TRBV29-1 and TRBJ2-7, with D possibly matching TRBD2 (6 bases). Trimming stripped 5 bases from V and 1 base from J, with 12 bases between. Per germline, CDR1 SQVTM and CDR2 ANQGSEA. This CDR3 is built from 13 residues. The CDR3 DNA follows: TGCAGCGTTTTCGCGGGGTTATCCTACGAGCAGTACTTC. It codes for CSVFAGLSYEQYF.

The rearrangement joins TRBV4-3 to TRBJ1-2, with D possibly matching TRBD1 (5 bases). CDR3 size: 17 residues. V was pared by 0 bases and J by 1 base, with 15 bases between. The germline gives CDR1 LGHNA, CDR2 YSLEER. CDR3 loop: CASSQDHGTVVNYGYTF. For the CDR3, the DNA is TGCGCCAGCAGCCAAGATCACGGGACGGTCGTTAACTATGGCTACACCTTC.

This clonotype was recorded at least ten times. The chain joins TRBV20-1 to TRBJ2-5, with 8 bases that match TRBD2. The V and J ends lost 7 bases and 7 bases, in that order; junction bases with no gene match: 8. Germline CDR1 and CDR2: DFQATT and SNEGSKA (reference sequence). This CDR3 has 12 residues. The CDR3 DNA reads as TGCAGTGGGTTCGGGGGGGATGGGACCCAGTACTTC. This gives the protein CSGFGGDGTQYF.